Here is one TCR beta chain with its context. Its cognate antigen has yet to be identified. Within one base of it there is no much larger clone, and no base qualities were kept. This entry comes from a study of MAIT cells during Salmonella Paratyphi A infection (TCRdb year 2017). About the full investigation: A single dose of 1-5x10^3 CFU of S. Paratyphi A strain NVGH308 was swallowed by adult volunteers aged 18 to 60. Starting at diagnosis, the diagnosed volunteers took ciprofloxacin 500 mg twice daily for 14 days. Paper-wide results and their limitations: From baseline to mid-infection, the space taken up by over-represented MAIT clonotypes dropped significantly (0.17 to 0.10), whereas no significant difference was seen post-infection. Compared with healthy controls, diagnosed volunteers had more expansion or contraction among the top five MAIT clonotypes (roughly 0.5 versus 0.14), suggesting that infection reshaped the repertoire. MAIT TRBV usage was oligoclonal with a preference for TRBV20 and TRBV6, and infection appeared not to change this usage. The availability of volunteer samples limited the sample sizes, but these sizes were considered adequate to detect differences between groups.

The label giving this sample's time point can be read as: after infection, following antibiotic treatment. Using flow cytometry, MAIT cells, defined as Valpha7.2+ CD161+ T cells, were identified and sorted. Circulating MAIT cell TCRbeta repertoires were profiled longitudinally in six volunteers in whom enteric fever developed after controlled oral challenge with live Salmonella Paratyphi A. Each diagnosed volunteer contributed MAIT cell samples at pre-infection, mid-infection and post-infection timepoints. A diagnosis of enteric fever required Paratyphi A bacteremia and/or a persistent fever above 38 degrees C that lasted more than 12 hours. Challenged volunteers were diagnosed with infection between day 4 and day 7 after challenge. For RNA extraction, about 4,500 to 11,000 MAIT cells from each sample were sorted straight into RNAqueous-Micro lysis buffer. Lymphoprep gradient centrifugation was used to isolate peripheral blood mononuclear cells from blood samples and leukocyte cones. Cell sorting used a BD FACSAria Fusion or BD FACSAria III sorter.

There are 17 amino acids in the CDR3, from cysteine to phenylalanine inclusive. Of all the DNA, just the CDR3 is kept, 51 bases in frame from base 1. V is shortened by 3 bases, J by 7 bases, and the region joining them spans 24 bases. CDR1 SEHNR and CDR2 FQNEAQ are derived from the germline V gene (reference sequence). The method behind the library was 5' RACE. Two rounds of PCR with Phusion High-Fidelity polymerase amplified TCRbeta, with sample-specific barcodes added in the primers. TCRbeta libraries were made through template-switch cDNA synthesis using SMARTScribe reverse transcriptase and a TRBC-specific primer. After barcoding, samples were pooled and then prepared using the NEBNext Ultra DNA Library Prep Kit for Illumina. Libraries were sequenced on an Illumina MiSeq with the MiSeq reagent kit v2, 300 cycles. In the authors' own workflow: Reads were demultiplexed by barcode with Jemultiplexer and were aligned with MiTCR using default parameters. Non-functional sequences were filtered out with VDJtools, and clonotypes were defined by amino acid sequence, with frequencies based on assigned sequence reads. In the clonal space homeostasis analysis, clonotypes were grouped by frequency into over-represented (0.05-1), large, medium and small bins. TCRdb reprocessed the public reads (quality trimming at Q25 with fastp, clone calling with MiXCR) and kept in-frame beta chains. Each CDR3 protein appears once, grouped with its most common genes and DNA. The authors' filters were not applied to this entry. In all, the sample holds about 730 distinct CDR3 sequences, and approximately 35% of those were seen once. The ten largest clones represent around 32% of the sample.

The specimen comprised MAIT cells from PBMCs, sampled at the last sampling point of the challenge study. This TCR came from a person aged 18 to 70 who was deliberately infected with Salmonella Paratyphi A in a paratyphoid fever challenge study. The V and J segments used are TRBV7-9 and TRBJ1-1; the D gene is perhaps TRBD1, from 6 matching bases. The CDR3 in this case is CASSFTKFGTPEREAFF. The DNA sequence is given as TGTGCCAGCAGCTTTACTAAGTTCGGGACACCTGAGCGTGAAGCTTTCTTT.